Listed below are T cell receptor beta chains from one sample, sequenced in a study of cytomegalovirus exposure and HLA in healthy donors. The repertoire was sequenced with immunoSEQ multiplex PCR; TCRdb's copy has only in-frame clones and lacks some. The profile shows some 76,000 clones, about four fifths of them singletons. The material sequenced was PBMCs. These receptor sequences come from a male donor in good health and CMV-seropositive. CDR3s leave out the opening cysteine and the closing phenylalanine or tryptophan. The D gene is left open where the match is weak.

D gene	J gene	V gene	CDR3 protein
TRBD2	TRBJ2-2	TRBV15	ATSRGTSGGGGELF
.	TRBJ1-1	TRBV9	ASSVDDKVVWDTEAF
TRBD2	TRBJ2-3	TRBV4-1	ASSQGGGSTDTQY
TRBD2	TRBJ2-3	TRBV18	ASSRLAGTDTQY
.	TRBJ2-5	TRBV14	ASSQGLVETQY
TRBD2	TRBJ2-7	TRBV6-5	ASEPGLGYEQY
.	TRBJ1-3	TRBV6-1	ATIIAGSGNTIY
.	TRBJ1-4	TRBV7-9	ASSLDPGANEKLF
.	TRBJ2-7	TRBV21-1	APPVVQY
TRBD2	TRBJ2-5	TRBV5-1	ASSFGGRETQY
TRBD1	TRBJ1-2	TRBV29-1	SVFEGAVDGYT
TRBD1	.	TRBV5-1	ASRFGTAVYEQY
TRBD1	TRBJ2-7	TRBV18	ASSTTGVHEQY
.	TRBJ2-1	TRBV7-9	ASSLGAGYNEQF
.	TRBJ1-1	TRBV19	ASSIDLQGMNTEAF
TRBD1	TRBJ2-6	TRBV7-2	ASSSGTGGVSGANVLT
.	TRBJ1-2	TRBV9	ASSGGQRTNYGYT
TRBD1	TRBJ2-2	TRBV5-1	ASRHPGQGVTGELF
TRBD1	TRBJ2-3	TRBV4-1	ASSQKQGRTDTQY
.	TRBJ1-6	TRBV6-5	ASSYSKRRANSPLH
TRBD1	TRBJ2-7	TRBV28	ASRLGGGTGSYEQY
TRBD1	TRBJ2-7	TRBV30	AWKRQGARYEQY
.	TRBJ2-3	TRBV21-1	ASITIAGTTDTQY
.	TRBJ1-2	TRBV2	ASRAGGVSYGYT
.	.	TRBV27	ASSLRVGTYEQY
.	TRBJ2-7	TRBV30	AWSVGGSSYEQY
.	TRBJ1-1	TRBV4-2	ASTLFENQEAF
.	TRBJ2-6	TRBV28	ASSFNRASGANVLT
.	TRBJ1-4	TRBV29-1	SAGGGEKLF
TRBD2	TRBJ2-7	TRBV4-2	ASSQDEASGFREQY
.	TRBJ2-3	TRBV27	ASSLPGLGADTQY
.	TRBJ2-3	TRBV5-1	ASSDPRLADTQY
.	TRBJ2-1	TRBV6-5	ASSYSRQGNNEQF
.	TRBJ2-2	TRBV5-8	ASSRGGELF
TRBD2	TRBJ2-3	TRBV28	ASSQSSGGAGRPDTQY
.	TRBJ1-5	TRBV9	ASSVDLGNQPQH
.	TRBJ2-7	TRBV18	ASSSSSYEQY
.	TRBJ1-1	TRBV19	ASSIDNGVTEAF
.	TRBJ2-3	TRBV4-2	ASSQDWGGPADTQY
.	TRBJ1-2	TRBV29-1	SAPIPGGSNYGYT
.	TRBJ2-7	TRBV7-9	ASSGRQQSYEQY
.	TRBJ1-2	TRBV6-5	ASSYPGGYT
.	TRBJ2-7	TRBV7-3	ASSLDPGSYEQY
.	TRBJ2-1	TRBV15	ATSRDLVAASNEQF
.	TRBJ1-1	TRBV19	ASSIGWQDTEAF
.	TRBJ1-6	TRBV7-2	ASSFQGTNNSPLH
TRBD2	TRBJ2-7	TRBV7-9	ASSSTGTSGSYEQY
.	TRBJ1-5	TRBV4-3	ASSLEVSNQPQH
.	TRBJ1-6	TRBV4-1	ASSQDPPLEGSYNSPLH
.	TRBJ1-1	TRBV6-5	ASSYEGNTEAF
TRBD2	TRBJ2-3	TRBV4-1	ASRRGVAAQENTQY
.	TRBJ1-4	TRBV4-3	ASSQDSRDREKLF
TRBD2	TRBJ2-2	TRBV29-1	SVWLAGGKTGELF
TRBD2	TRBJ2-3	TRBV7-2	ASSLEASGRHTQY